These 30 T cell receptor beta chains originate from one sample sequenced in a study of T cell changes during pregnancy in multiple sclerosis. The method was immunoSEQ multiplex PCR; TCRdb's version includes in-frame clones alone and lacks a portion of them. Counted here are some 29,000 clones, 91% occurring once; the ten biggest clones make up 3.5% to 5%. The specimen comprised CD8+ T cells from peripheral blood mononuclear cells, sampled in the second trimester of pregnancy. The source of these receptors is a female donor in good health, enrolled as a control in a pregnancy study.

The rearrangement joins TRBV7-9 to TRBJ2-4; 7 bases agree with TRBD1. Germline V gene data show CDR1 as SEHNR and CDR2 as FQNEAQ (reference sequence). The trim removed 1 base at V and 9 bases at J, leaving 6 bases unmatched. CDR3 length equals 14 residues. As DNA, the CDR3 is TGTGCCAGCAGCTTAGGACAGGGTCTTAGCATTCAGTACTTC. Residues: CASSLGQGLSIQYF.

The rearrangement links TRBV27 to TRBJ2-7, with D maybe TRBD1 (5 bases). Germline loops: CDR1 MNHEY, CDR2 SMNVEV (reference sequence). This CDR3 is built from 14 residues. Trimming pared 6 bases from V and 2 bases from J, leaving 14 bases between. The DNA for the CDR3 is TGTGCCAGCAGGGTAATGACAGCCCCCTACGAGCAGTACTTC. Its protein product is CASRVMTAPYEQYF.

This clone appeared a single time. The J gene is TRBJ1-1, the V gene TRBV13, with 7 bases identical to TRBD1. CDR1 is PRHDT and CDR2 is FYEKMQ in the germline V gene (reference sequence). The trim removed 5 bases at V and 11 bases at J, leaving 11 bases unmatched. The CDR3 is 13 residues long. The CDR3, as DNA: TGTGCCAGCAGCGAGGACAGGTTCCGAATGGCTTTCTTT. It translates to CASSEDRFRMAFF.

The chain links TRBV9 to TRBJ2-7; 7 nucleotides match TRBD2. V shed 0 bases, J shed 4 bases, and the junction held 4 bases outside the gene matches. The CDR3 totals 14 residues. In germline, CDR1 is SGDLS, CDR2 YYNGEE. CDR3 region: CASSVGGEGYEQYF. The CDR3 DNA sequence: TGTGCCAGCAGCGTAGGGGGGGAGGGTTACGAGCAGTACTTC.

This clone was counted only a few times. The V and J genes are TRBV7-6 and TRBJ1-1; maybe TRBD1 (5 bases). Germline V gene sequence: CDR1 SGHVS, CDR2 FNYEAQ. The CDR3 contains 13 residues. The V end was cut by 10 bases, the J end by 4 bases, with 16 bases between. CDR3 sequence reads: CATTRELLTEAFF. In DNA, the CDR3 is TGTGCCACGACCAGGGAACTTCTCACTGAAGCTTTCTTT.

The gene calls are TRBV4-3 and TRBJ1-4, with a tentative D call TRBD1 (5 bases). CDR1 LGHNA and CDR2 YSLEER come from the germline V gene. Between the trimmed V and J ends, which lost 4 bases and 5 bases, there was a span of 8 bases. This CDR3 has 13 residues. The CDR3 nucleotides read TGCGCCAGCAGCCCATACAGGAATGAAAAACTGTTTTTT. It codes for CASSPYRNEKLFF.

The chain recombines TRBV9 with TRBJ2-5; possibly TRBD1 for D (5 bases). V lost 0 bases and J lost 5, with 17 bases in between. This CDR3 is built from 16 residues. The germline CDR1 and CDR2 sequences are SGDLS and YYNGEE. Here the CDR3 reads CASSVEGAPLEETQYF. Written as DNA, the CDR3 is TGTGCCAGCAGCGTAGAAGGGGCCCCACTTGAGGAGACCCAGTACTTC.

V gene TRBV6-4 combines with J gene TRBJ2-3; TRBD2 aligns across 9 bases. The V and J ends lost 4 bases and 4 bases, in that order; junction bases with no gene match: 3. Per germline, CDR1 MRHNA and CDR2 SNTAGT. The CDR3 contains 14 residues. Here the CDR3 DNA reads TGTGCCAGCAGTGCAAGCGGGGGGTCAGATACGCAGTATTTT. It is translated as CASSASGGSDTQYF.

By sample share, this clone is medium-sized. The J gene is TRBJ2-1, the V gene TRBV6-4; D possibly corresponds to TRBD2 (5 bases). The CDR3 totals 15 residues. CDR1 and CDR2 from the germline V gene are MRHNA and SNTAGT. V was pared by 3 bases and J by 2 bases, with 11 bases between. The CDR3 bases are TGTGCCAGCAGTGAGGGAGCGGAAGCCTACAATGAGCAGTTCTTC. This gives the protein CASSEGAEAYNEQFF.

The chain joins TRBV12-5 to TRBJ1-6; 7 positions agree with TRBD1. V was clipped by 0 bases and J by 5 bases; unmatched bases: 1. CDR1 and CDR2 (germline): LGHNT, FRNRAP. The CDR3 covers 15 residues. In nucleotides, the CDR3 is TGTGCTAGTGGTTTGGTACAGGGGAATAATTCACCCCTCCACTTT. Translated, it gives CASGLVQGNNSPLHF.

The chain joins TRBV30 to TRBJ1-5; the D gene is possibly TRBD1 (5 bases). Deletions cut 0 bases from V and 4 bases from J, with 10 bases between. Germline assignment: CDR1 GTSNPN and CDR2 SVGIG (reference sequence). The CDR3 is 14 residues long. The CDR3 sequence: CAWSVWGVNQPQHF. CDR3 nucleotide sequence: TGTGCCTGGAGTGTCTGGGGGGTTAATCAGCCCCAGCATTTT.

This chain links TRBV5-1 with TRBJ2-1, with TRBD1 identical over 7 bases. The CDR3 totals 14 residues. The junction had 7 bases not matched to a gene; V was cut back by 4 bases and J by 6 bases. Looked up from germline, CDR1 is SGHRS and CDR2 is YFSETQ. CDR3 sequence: CASSPGQWGNEQFF. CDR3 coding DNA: TGCGCCAGCAGCCCGGGACAGTGGGGCAATGAGCAGTTCTTC. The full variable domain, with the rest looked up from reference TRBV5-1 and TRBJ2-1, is KAGVTQTPRYLIKTRGQQVTLSCSPISGHRSVSWYQQTPGQGLQFLFEYFSETQRNKGNFPGRFSGRQFSNSRSEMNVSTLELGDSALYLCASSPGQWGNEQFFGPGTRLTVL.

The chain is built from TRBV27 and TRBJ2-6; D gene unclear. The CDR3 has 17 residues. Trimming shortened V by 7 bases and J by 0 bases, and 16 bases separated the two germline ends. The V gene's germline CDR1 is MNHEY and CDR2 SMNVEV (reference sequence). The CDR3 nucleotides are TGTGCCAGCATAAGTAGGTTTGGGCGCTCTGGGGCCAACGTCCTGACTTTC. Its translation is CASISRFGRSGANVLTF.

The CDR3 is CSVATAQGNTEAFF. The DNA of the CDR3 is TGCAGCGTTGCCACGGCACAGGGAAACACTGAAGCTTTCTTT. V and J are TRBV29-1 and TRBJ1-1, with TRBD1 as a possible D gene (6 bases). The V gene lost 4 bases and the J gene lost 2 bases, with 14 bases spanning the gap. The CDR3 is made up of 14 amino acids. Germline V gene data show CDR1 as SQVTM and CDR2 as ANQGSEA.

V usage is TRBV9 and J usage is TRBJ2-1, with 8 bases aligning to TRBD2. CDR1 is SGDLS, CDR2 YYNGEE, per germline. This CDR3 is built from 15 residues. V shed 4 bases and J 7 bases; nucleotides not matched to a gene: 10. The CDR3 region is CASSPRGGHMNEQFF. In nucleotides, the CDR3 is TGTGCCAGCAGCCCACGGGGGGGCCATATGAATGAGCAGTTCTTC.

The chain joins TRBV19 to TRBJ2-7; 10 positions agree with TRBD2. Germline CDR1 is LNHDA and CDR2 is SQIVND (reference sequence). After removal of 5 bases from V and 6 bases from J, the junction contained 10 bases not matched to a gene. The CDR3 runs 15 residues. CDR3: CASSPLTGLAFEQYF. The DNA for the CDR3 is TGTGCCAGTAGTCCCTTGACGGGACTAGCGTTCGAGCAGTACTTC.

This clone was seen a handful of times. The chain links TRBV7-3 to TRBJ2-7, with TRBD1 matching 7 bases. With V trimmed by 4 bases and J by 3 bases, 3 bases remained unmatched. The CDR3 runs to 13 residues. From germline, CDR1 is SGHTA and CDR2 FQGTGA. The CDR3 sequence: CASSSDRFYEQYF. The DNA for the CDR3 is TGTGCCAGCAGCTCGGACAGGTTCTACGAGCAGTACTTC.

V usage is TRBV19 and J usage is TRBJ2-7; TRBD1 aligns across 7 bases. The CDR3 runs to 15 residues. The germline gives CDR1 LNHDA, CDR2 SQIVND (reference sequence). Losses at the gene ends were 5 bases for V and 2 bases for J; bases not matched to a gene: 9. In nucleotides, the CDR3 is TGTGCCAGTAGTGTCCGGGACAGATACGCCTACGAGCAGTACTTC. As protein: CASSVRDRYAYEQYF.

CDR3 nucleotide sequence: TGTGCCAGCAGTTTAACCGGGACAGGGGGCGGTGGCTACACCTTC. The encoded protein is CASSLTGTGGGGYTF. The chain carries TRBV6-5 and TRBJ1-2, with 12 bases matching TRBD1. From germline, CDR1 is MNHEY and CDR2 SVGAGI. The CDR3 has 15 residues. The V gene end was trimmed by 4 bases and the J gene end by 7 bases; junction bases not matched to a gene: 7.

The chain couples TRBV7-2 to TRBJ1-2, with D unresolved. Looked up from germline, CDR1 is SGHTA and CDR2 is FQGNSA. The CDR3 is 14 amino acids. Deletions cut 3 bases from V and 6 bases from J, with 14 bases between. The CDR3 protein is CASSFTPSRDGYTF. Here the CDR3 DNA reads TGTGCCAGCAGCTTCACACCTTCGAGGGATGGCTACACCTTC.

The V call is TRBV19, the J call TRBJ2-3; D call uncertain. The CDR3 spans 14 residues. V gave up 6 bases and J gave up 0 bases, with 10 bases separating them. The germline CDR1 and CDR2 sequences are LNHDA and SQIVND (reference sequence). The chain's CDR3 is CASRRRRSTDTQYF. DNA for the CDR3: TGTGCCAGTAGGAGACGGAGAAGCACAGATACGCAGTATTTT.

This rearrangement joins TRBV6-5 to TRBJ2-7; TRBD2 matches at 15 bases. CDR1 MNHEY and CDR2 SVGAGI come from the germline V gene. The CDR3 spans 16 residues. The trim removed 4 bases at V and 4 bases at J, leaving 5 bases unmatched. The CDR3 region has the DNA TGTGCCAGCAGTTCCGGGACTAGCGGGGGGTATTACGAGCAGTACTTC. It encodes CASSSGTSGGYYEQYF.

The CDR3 reads CASSSGRGFTGELFF. In DNA, the CDR3 is TGTGCCAGTAGTAGTGGCAGGGGTTTCACCGGGGAGCTGTTTTTT. This chain joins TRBV19 and TRBJ2-2; maybe TRBD1 (6 bases). The V end was cut by 4 bases, the J end by 4 bases, with 13 bases between. CDR3 length: 15 residues. Germline V gene lookup returns CDR1 LNHDA and CDR2 SQIVND (reference sequence).

The CDR3 here is CASSFPGTGGRIGSYEQYF. CDR3 in DNA: TGTGCCAGCAGCTTTCCCGGGACAGGGGGCCGAATAGGCTCCTACGAGCAGTACTTC. V gene TRBV7-9 combines with J gene TRBJ2-7; 12 bases match TRBD1. The germline V gene has CDR1 SEHNR and CDR2 FQNEAQ (reference sequence). The junction had 12 bases not matched to a gene; V was cut back by 3 bases and J by 0 bases. There are 19 residues in the CDR3. Full variable domain (rest looked up from reference TRBV7-9 and TRBJ2-7): DTGVSQNPRHKITKRGQNVTFRCDPISEHNRLYWYRQTLGQGPEFLTYFQNEAQLEKSRLLSDRFSAERPKGSFSTLEIQRTEQGDSAMYLCASSFPGTGGRIGSYEQYFGPGTRLTVT.

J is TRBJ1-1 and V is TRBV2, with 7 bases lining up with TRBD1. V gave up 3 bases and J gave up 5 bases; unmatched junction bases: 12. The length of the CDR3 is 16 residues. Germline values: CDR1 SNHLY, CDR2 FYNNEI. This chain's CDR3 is CASSDRPGGGGTEAFF. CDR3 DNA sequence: TGTGCCAGCAGTGATAGGCCAGGGGGTGGGGGGACTGAAGCTTTCTTT.

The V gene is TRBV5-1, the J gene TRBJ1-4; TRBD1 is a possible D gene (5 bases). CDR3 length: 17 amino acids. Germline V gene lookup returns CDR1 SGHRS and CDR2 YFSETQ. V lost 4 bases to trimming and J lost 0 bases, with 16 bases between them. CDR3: CASSGGSRETTNEKLFF. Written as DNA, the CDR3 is TGCGCCAGCAGCGGGGGGAGCAGGGAGACAACTAATGAAAAACTGTTTTTT. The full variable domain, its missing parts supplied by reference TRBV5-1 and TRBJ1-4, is KAGVTQTPRYLIKTRGQQVTLSCSPISGHRSVSWYQQTPGQGLQFLFEYFSETQRNKGNFPGRFSGRQFSNSRSEMNVSTLELGDSALYLCASSGGSRETTNEKLFFGSGTQLSVL.

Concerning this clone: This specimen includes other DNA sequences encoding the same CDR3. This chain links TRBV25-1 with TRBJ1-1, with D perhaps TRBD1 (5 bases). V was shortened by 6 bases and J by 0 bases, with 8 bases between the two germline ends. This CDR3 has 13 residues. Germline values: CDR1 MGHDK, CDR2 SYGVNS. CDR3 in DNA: TGTGCCAGCAGATGGGGGGTGAACACTGAAGCTTTCTTT. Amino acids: CASRWGVNTEAFF.

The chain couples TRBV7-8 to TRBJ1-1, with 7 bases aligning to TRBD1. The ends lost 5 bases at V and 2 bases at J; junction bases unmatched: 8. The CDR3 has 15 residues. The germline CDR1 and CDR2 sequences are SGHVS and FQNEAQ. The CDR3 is CASSPLTGLNTEAFF. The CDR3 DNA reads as TGTGCCAGCAGCCCATTGACAGGGCTTAACACTGAAGCTTTCTTT.

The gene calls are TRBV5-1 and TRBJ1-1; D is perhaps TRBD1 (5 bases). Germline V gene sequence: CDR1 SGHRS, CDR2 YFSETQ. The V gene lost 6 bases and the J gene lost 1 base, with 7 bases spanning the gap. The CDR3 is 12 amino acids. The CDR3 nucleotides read TGCGCCAGCACCACAGGGAACACTGAAGCTTTCTTT. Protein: CASTTGNTEAFF. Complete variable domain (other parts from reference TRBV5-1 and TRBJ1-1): KAGVTQTPRYLIKTRGQQVTLSCSPISGHRSVSWYQQTPGQGLQFLFEYFSETQRNKGNFPGRFSGRQFSNSRSEMNVSTLELGDSALYLCASTTGNTEAFFGQGTRLTVV.

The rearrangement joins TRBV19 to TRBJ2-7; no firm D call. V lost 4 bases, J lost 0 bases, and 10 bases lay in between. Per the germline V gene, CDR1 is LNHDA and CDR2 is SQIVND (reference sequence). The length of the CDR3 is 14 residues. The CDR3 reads CASSTGLSSYEQYF. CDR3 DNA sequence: TGTGCCAGTAGTACCGGGTTGAGCTCCTACGAGCAGTACTTC.